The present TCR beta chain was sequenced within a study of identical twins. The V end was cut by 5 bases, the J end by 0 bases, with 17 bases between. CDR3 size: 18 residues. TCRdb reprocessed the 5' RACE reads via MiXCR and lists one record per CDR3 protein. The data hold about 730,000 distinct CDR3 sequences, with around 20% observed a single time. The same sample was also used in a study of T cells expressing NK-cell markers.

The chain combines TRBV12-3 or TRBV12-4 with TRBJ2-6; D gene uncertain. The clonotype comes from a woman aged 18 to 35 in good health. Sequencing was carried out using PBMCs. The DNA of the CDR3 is TGTGCCAGCAGTCCCATCGAGGCCCTTCACTCTGGGGCCAACGTCCTGACTTTC. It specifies CASSPIEALHSGANVLTF.